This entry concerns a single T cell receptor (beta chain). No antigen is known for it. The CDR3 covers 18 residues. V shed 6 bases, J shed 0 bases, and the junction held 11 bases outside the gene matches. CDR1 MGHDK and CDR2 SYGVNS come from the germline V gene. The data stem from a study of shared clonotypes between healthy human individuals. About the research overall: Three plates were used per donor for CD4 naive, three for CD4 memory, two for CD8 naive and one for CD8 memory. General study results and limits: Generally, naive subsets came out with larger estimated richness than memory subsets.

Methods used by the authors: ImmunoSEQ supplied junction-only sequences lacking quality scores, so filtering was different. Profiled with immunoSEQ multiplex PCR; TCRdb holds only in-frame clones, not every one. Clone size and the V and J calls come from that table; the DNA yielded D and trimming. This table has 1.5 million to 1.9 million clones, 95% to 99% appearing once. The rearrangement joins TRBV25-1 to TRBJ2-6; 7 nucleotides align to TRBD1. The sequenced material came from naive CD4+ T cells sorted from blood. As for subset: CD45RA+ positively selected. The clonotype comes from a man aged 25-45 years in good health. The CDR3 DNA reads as TGTGCCAGCAGGGGTTTACCGGGACAGCTCTCTGGGGCCAACGTCCTGACTTTC. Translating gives CASRGLPGQLSGANVLTF.